Presented here are 30 T cell receptor beta chains from one specimen sequenced in a study of CD8+ T cells in alopecia areata. Cells from pooled cutaneous lymph nodes were sorted by CD4, CD8alpha, NKG2D, NKG2ACE and other markers. Sequencing relied on a cDNA template that was reverse transcribed from extracted RNA. Profiled with immunoSEQ multiplex PCR; TCRdb holds only in-frame clones, not every one. The sample yields over 250,000 clones, without any singletons. Material: CD4+ T cells sorted from a lymph node. These receptors all stem from a C3H/HeJ mouse with alopecia areata. This line is of MHC haplotype H2-k.

This clone was counted at least ten times. Gene and germline names: mouse. Coverage ceases 4 residues before the CDR3 finishes, and the germline J gene fills in the end. The sample has other DNA sequences that encode this CDR3 too. This chain connects TRBV1 to TRBJ1-1, with a possible D match to TRBD1 (5 bases). V dropped 0 bases and J dropped 3 bases, with 5 bases sitting between them. The CDR3 loop spans 13 amino acids. The germline V gene encodes CDR1 NSQYPW and CDR2 LRSPGD (reference sequence). CDR3 residues: CTCSADRDTEVFF. The sequenced CDR3 bases are TGCACCTGCAGTGCAGACAGGGACACA. The variable domain in full, completed from reference TRBV1 and TRBJ1-1, reads VTLLEQNPRWRLVPRGQAVNLRCILKNSQYPWMSWYQQDLQKQLQWLFTLRSPGDKEVKSLPGADYLATRVTDTELRLQVANMSQGRTLYCTCSADRDTEVFFGKGTRLTVV.

Only a few counts were recorded for this clone. Gene names refer to mouse genes. Coverage ceases 4 residues before the CDR3 finishes, and the germline J gene fills in the end. The genes are TRBV13-3 and TRBJ2-2, with TRBD1 matching over 11 bases. The CDR3 sequence is 14 residues long. Germline loops: CDR1 NNHDY, CDR2 SYVADS. Here the CDR3 reads CASSPGQGDGQLYF. CDR3 DNA, as far as it was read: TGTGCCAGCAGTCCGGGACAGGGGGACGGG.

This clone was seen more than once but under ten times. Gene names refer to mouse genes. The read stops 4 residues short of the end of the CDR3; the missing end is completed from the germline J gene. This rearrangement joins TRBV13-1 to TRBJ2-3; 7 nucleotides match TRBD2. Germline V gene sequence: CDR1 NSHNY, CDR2 SYGAGN. V lost 3 bases to trimming and J lost 0 bases; unmatched junction nucleotides: 7. There are 16 residues in the CDR3. The CDR3 is CASSVTGTVSAETLYF. The covered CDR3 bases are TGTGCCAGCAGTGTCACCGGGACTGTTAGTGCAGAA.

Points on this clone: Gene names and germline match the mouse. The sequenced fragment ends 4 residues before the CDR3 boundary, so the rest is inferred from the germline J gene. The chain recombines TRBV19 with TRBJ2-1; TRBD2 matches 7 bases. Germline CDR1 and CDR2: FNHDT and SITEND (reference sequence). V dropped 2 bases and J dropped 0; count of bases not matched to a gene: 5. This CDR3 has 16 residues. The CDR3 bases that were read are TGTGCCAGCAGTATTAGCTGGGGGATTAACTATGCT. Its protein product is CASSISWGINYA. The CDR3 in its entirety is CASSISWGINYAEQFF.

This clone was found a few times. Germline and genes: mouse. The read terminates 4 residues before the CDR3 end, so the remaining end is supplied by the germline J gene. J is TRBJ2-3 and V is TRBV19; D might be TRBD1 (6 bases). CDR1 FNHDT and CDR2 SITEND come from the germline V gene (reference sequence). V was pared by 6 bases and J by 1 base, with 9 bases between. This CDR3 has 13 residues. The part of the CDR3 DNA that was read is TGTGCCAGCAAAAACAGGGGTGCAGAA. Encoded protein: CASKNRGAE. The entire CDR3 protein is CASKNRGAETLYF.

This clone has a handful of counts. Genes here carry mouse names. Coverage ceases 4 residues before the CDR3 finishes, and the germline J gene fills in the end. This sample includes further DNA sequences coding for the same CDR3. The chain has TRBV5 and TRBJ2-2; 9 bases are shared with TRBD2. The germline gives CDR1 LGHNA, CDR2 YNLKQL (reference sequence). The CDR3 has 15 amino acids. V lost 0 bases and J lost 4; bases outside the gene matches: 0. This chain's CDR3 is CASSQDWGGTGQLYF. The CDR3 bases that were read are TGTGCCAGCAGCCAAGACTGGGGGGGCACCGGG.

On this clone: Gene names are the mouse ones. The read falls 4 residues short of the CDR3 end, and the missing part is taken from the germline J gene. The V and J genes are TRBV17 and TRBJ2-3; 11 bases are a match to TRBD1. Unmatched junction bases numbered 5, after V lost 6 bases and J lost 3 bases. There are 15 residues in the CDR3. Looked up from germline, CDR1 is MNHDT and CDR2 is YYDKIL. The sequenced part of the CDR3 DNA is TGTGCTAGCAGGACCGGGACAGGGGGAGCAGAA. This codes for CASRTGTGGAE. The whole CDR3 region reads CASRTGTGGAETLYF.

This clone has more than one count but fewer than ten. Each gene name is a mouse one. The CDR3 is cut off 4 residues early in the read; its end comes from the germline J gene. The V gene is TRBV13-3, the J gene TRBJ1-1, with D perhaps TRBD1 (5 bases). This CDR3 spans 12 amino acids. Germline loops: CDR1 NNHDY, CDR2 SYVADS. V was pared by 5 bases and J by 4 bases, with 9 bases between. Incomplete CDR3 DNA: TGTGCCAGCAGGCGACAGTTCACA. It translates to CASRRQFT. In full, the CDR3 is CASRRQFTEVFF.

A remark on this clone: Germline and genes here are mouse. From the germline J gene comes the end of the CDR3, since the read stops 4 residues before it. Other nucleotide sequences from this sample produce the same CDR3. This chain links TRBV13-1 with TRBJ2-7, with 11 bases matching TRBD2. This CDR3 is built from 15 residues. Germline CDR1 reads NSHNY; CDR2 reads SYGAGN. V was pared by 0 bases and J by 2 bases, with 1 base of the junction left unmatched. The CDR3 protein is CASSDVGLGAYEQYF. The sequenced CDR3 bases are TGTGCCAGCAGTGATGTGGGACTGGGGGCCTAT.

Regarding this clone: The genes and germline here are from mouse. The CDR3 goes on 4 residues after the read ends, and that part is filled in from the germline J gene. This rearrangement joins TRBV5 to TRBJ2-3; D is possibly TRBD1 (6 bases). The CDR3 is 17 residues long. Germline values: CDR1 LGHNA, CDR2 YNLKQL (reference sequence). Trimming left V 1 base short and J 0 bases short, with 14 bases between. CDR3: CASSQVWGQTSAETLYF. The part of the CDR3 DNA that was read is TGTGCCAGCAGCCAAGTTTGGGGACAAACTAGTGCAGAA.

This clone was observed a handful of times. Gene names denote mouse genes. The read gets to within 4 residues of the CDR3 end, and the germline J gene fills in the rest. The chain couples TRBV19 to TRBJ2-7; TRBD1 agrees at 9 bases. The CDR3 is 15 amino acids. Germline assignment: CDR1 FNHDT and CDR2 SITEND (reference sequence). Germline trimming cut 2 bases from V and 0 bases from J; bases unmatched to any gene: 3. CDR3 DNA (partial): TGTGCCAGCAGTATGACAGGGGGAAACTCCTAT. Its protein product is CASSMTGGNSY. In full, the CDR3 reads CASSMTGGNSYEQYF.

Points on this clone: Germline and genes: mouse. The CDR3 extends 4 residues past the end of the read, so its final part is completed from the germline J gene. The V and J genes are TRBV5 and TRBJ2-7, with 9 positions matching TRBD2. Germline CDR1 reads LGHNA; CDR2 reads YNLKQL (reference sequence). This CDR3 is built from 14 residues. V gave up 4 bases and J gave up 3 bases; unmatched junction bases: 4. The part of the CDR3 DNA that was read is TGTGCCAGCAGCCGCGCGACTGGGGGCTAT. Translating it yields CASSRATGGY. The full CDR3 protein reads CASSRATGGYEQYF.

Only a few counts were recorded for this clone. Gene labels here are mouse ones. The CDR3 end is not reached by the read, which stops 4 residues before it; the germline J gene fills it in. The V gene is TRBV19, the J gene TRBJ2-5, with 9 bases identical to TRBD2. Germline CDR1 is FNHDT and CDR2 is SITEND (reference sequence). There are 15 residues in the CDR3. V lost 5 bases, J lost 0 bases, and 4 bases stayed unmatched. CDR3 loop: CASRRLGANQDTQYF. The part of the CDR3 DNA that was read is TGTGCCAGCAGACGACTGGGGGCTAACCAAGAC.

This clone was detected only a few times. The gene symbols are mouse symbols. The covered CDR3 bases are TGTGCCAGCAGTGTCATGACTGGGGGATCCTATGCT. Translating it yields CASSVMTGGSYA. The whole CDR3 protein reads CASSVMTGGSYAEQFF. J is TRBJ2-1 and V is TRBV13-1; 9 bases fit TRBD2. The sequenced fragment ends 4 residues before the CDR3 boundary, so the rest is inferred from the germline J gene. Germline V CDR1 and CDR2: NSHNY, SYGAGN. V lost 3 bases to trimming and J lost 3 bases; unmatched junction nucleotides: 7. The CDR3 loop spans 16 amino acids.

This clone was seen a handful of times. Gene names and germline match the mouse. The sequence runs out 4 residues before the end of the CDR3; the remainder is reconstructed from the germline J gene. The J gene is TRBJ2-5, the V gene TRBV13-3; the D is unclear. Trimming left V 3 bases short and J 0 bases short, with 8 bases between. Germline V lookup: CDR1 NNHDY, CDR2 SYVADS. The CDR3 has 14 amino acids. The CDR3: CASSGRVNQDTQYF. The sequenced part of the CDR3 DNA is TGTGCCAGCAGTGGGAGGGTTAACCAAGAC.

This clone was counted a few times. Gene names are the mouse ones. The DNA ends 4 residues before the CDR3 does, and the rest of the CDR3 is filled in from the germline J gene. This chain links TRBV13-2 with TRBJ1-1; no clear D gene. Deletions cut 0 bases from V and 1 base from J, with 10 bases between. The CDR3 is 15 amino acids. Germline CDR1 reads NNHNN; CDR2 reads SYGAGS (reference sequence). The CDR3 spells CASGDAPEGNTEVFF. CDR3 DNA, as far as it was read: TGTGCCAGCGGTGATGCTCCAGAGGGAAACACA.

This clone was detected only a few times. Germline and genes: mouse. The read ends 4 residues shy of where the CDR3 ends; the end is completed using the germline J gene. The V call is TRBV19, the J call TRBJ1-1, with TRBD1 as a possible D gene (6 bases). CDR1 and CDR2 (germline): FNHDT, SITEND (reference sequence). CDR3 length equals 14 residues. The DNA read from the CDR3 is TGTGCCAGCAGTATCCCTGGGGGGGCGGGA. Translating gives CASSIPGGAG. In full, the CDR3 is CASSIPGGAGEVFF.

This clone has more than one count but fewer than ten. Gene names are mouse gene names. The read halts 4 residues ahead of the CDR3 end, with the missing end drawn from the germline J gene. This chain joins TRBV19 and TRBJ2-3, with 12 bases identical to TRBD2. The CDR3 is 17 residues long. V lost 4 bases to trimming and J lost 0 bases; unmatched junction nucleotides: 6. CDR1 and CDR2 (germline): FNHDT, SITEND (reference sequence). CDR3 in amino acids: CASSPGTGGSSAETLYF. CDR3 DNA (partial): TGTGCCAGCAGTCCCGGGACTGGGGGGTCTAGTGCAGAA.

Notes on this clone: The genes and germline here are from mouse. The sequence runs out 3 residues before the end of the CDR3; the remainder is reconstructed from the germline J gene. This sample includes further DNA sequences coding for the same CDR3. The chain joins TRBV1 to TRBJ1-6, with unresolved D. TRBJ1-6 is an ORF, and what it does is uncertain. Germline V CDR1 and CDR2: NSQYPW, LRSPGD (reference sequence). This CDR3 is 16 amino acids long. The germline V and J ends were trimmed by 1 base and 0 bases, with 7 bases remaining between them. Partial CDR3 DNA: TGCACCTGCAGTGCAGCCGACAATTCCTATAATTCGCCC. Its protein is CTCSAADNSYNSP. The whole CDR3 protein reads CTCSAADNSYNSPLYF.

This clone has a handful of counts. Here the gene names and germline are mouse. Incomplete CDR3 DNA: TGTGCCAGCAGCCGGGACAGTCCAGAA. Amino acids: CASSRDSPE. The CDR3 as a whole reads CASSRDSPETLYF. This chain joins TRBV19 and TRBJ2-3, with 7 bases identical to TRBD1. The CDR3 goes on 4 residues after the read ends, and that part is filled in from the germline J gene. J gave up 4 bases and V 5 bases, and 4 bases lay outside the gene matches. Germline V gene data show CDR1 as FNHDT and CDR2 as SITEND (reference sequence). The CDR3 totals 13 residues.

With respect to this clone: The gene names given are mouse names. Coverage ceases 4 residues before the CDR3 finishes, and the germline J gene fills in the end. The gene calls are TRBV13-1 and TRBJ2-2; 9 bases fit TRBD1. The germline V gene has CDR1 NSHNY and CDR2 SYGAGN. The CDR3 spans 15 residues. V trimming: 0 bases; J trimming: 5 bases; junction bases outside the gene matches: 2. CDR3 bases read: TGTGCCAGCAGTGATGCCGGACAGGGGACCGGG. Its translation is CASSDAGQGTG. The full CDR3 reads CASSDAGQGTGQLYF.

Comments on this clone: Genes and germline are mouse. Sequencing ends 4 residues short of the CDR3 end; the germline J gene provides the rest. The V gene is TRBV5, the J gene TRBJ2-1, with 8 bases that match TRBD1. Losses at the gene ends were 1 base for V and 5 bases for J; bases not matched to a gene: 10. The CDR3 has 17 amino acids. CDR1 and CDR2 from the germline V gene are LGHNA and YNLKQL (reference sequence). Incomplete CDR3 DNA: TGTGCCAGCAGCCAAGCCCCCGGACAGGGTCGAAATGCT. Amino acids: CASSQAPGQGRNA. The CDR3 reads in full as CASSQAPGQGRNAEQFF.

The sample holds a few counts of this clone. Gene names are mouse gene names. The read terminates 4 residues ahead of where the CDR3 ends, so the germline J gene completes it. This chain connects TRBV1 to TRBJ2-1, with D possibly being TRBD1 (6 bases). Looked up from germline, CDR1 is NSQYPW and CDR2 is LRSPGD (reference sequence). Trimming took off 6 bases at V and 3 bases at J, with 12 bases between the two ends. This CDR3 is 14 amino acids long. CDR3 DNA (partial): TGCACCTGCAGCCCGGGACAACCCTATGCT. Translated, it gives CTCSPGQPYA. From start to end, the CDR3 is CTCSPGQPYAEQFF.

This clone turned up a few times. The genes are named according to mouse. With the read ending 4 residues before the CDR3 end, the germline J gene is used to fill in that end. The chain has TRBV14 and TRBJ2-2; D is ambiguous. V lost 5 bases, J lost 0 bases, and 5 bases lay in between. Germline loops: CDR1 SGHDT, CDR2 FRDEAV. CDR3 length: 13 residues. CDR3 DNA, as far as it was read: TGTGCCAGCAGCCCAACAAACACCGGG. Protein: CASSPTNTG. In full, the CDR3 reads CASSPTNTGQLYF.

Turning to this clone: The listed genes are named as in mouse. The read ends 4 residues before the CDR3 terminus; that terminus is restored from the germline J gene. Other DNA sequences in the same sample also yield this CDR3. The rearrangement uses TRBV31 and TRBJ2-1; 12 bases line up with TRBD1. With V trimmed by 1 base and J by 4 bases, 2 bases remained unmatched. Germline CDR1 and CDR2: GKSSPN and SITVG. This CDR3 contains 15 residues. The part of the CDR3 DNA that was read is TGTGCCTGGAGTCGGGACAGGGGGCGGTATGCT. Translation gives CAWSRDRGRYA. The whole CDR3 protein is CAWSRDRGRYAEQFF.

Notes on this clone: Germline and genes: mouse. The CDR3 end falls 4 residues outside the read, so it is completed with the germline J gene. This chain connects TRBV19 to TRBJ2-3; the match to TRBD2 covers 7 bases. Unmatched junction bases numbered 9, after V lost 5 bases and J lost 0 bases. The CDR3 runs 16 residues. The germline CDR1 and CDR2 sequences are FNHDT and SITEND (reference sequence). CDR3 residues: CASSFQLGTSAETLYF. The CDR3 bases that were read are TGTGCCAGCAGCTTTCAACTGGGGACTAGTGCAGAA. The complete variable domain, with remaining parts taken from reference TRBV19 and TRBJ2-3, reads GGIITQTPKFLIGQEGQKLTLKCQQNFNHDTMYWYRQDSGKGLRLIYYSITENDLQKGDLSEGYDASREKKSSFSLTVTSAQKNEMAVFLCASSFQLGTSAETLYFGSGTRLTVL.

Notes on this clone: Each gene name is a mouse one. Coverage ceases 4 residues before the CDR3 finishes, and the germline J gene fills in the end. This chain connects TRBV21 to TRBJ2-4; D not resolved. TRBV21 is noted as an ORF with a role that remains uncertain. V lost 6 bases to trimming and J lost 1 base, with 2 bases between them. There are 11 residues in the CDR3. CDR3 bases read: TGTGCTAGCAGAGGTCAAAAC. It codes for CASRGQN. The whole CDR3 is CASRGQNTLYF.

Comments on this clone: Genes here carry mouse names. Sequencing ends 4 residues short of the CDR3 end; the germline J gene provides the rest. Other nucleotide sequences in the sample specify the same CDR3. This rearrangement joins TRBV19 to TRBJ2-1; D is possibly TRBD1 (5 bases). The CDR3 runs to 12 residues. CDR1 and CDR2 from the germline V gene are FNHDT and SITEND (reference sequence). Trimming removed 4 bases from V and 4 bases from J, with 6 bases in between. The CDR3 loop is CASSPGYAEQFF. Partial CDR3 DNA: TGTGCCAGCAGTCCAGGGTATGCT.

On this clone itself: Germline and genes here are mouse. The read ends 4 residues before the CDR3 terminus; that terminus is restored from the germline J gene. This chain connects TRBV31 to TRBJ1-4, with D tentatively TRBD1 (6 bases). The CDR3 is 14 residues long. V lost 0 bases and J lost 6, with 11 bases in between. CDR1 is GKSSPN and CDR2 is SITVG in the germline V gene. CDR3 region: CAWSLVGGHERLFF. The CDR3 DNA, read in part, is TGTGCCTGGAGTCTAGTTGGGGGGCACGAA.

A word on this clone: The genes are named according to mouse. The CDR3 end falls 4 residues outside the read, so it is completed with the germline J gene. The chain carries TRBV5 and TRBJ2-2, with 10 positions matching TRBD2. The CDR3 length is 15 residues. Germline CDR1 is LGHNA and CDR2 is YNLKQL (reference sequence). Trimming cost V 5 bases and J 2 bases; bases outside gene matches: 2. Partial CDR3 DNA: TGTGCCAGCAGCTCGGACTGGGGGAACACCGGG. Translating gives CASSSDWGNTG. The full-length CDR3 reads as CASSSDWGNTGQLYF.